A single sample gave rise to the 8 T cell receptor beta chains below, sequenced in a study of control samples from healthy donors and cancer patients. Sequencing was performed with immunoSEQ multiplex PCR; in TCRdb, only in-frame clones are kept and a portion is missing. The sample lists 100,000 to 150,000 clones; around nine tenths were seen once. Sequenced input: blood. The receptors stem from a man aged 25 to 45 in good health.

The rearrangement uses TRBV14 and TRBJ1-1, with 8 bases identical to TRBD1. Germline CDR1 and CDR2: SGHDN and FVKESK. CDR3 length: 15 amino acids. With 4 bases clipped from V and 6 bases from J, the junction kept 10 bases outside the gene matches. The CDR3 nucleotides are TGTGCCAGCAGCCCTAGGACAGGGCGGTTCGCTGAAGCTTTCTTT. It is translated as CASSPRTGRFAEAFF. Based on the CDR3 plus reference TRBV14 and TRBJ1-1, the full variable domain is EAGVTQFPSHSVIEKGQTVTLRCDPISGHDNLYWYRRVMGKEIKFLLHFVKESKQDESGMPNNRFLAERTGGTYSTLKVQPAELEDSGVYFCASSPRTGRFAEAFFGQGTRLTVV.

The chain uses TRBV4-1 and TRBJ1-3; D not certain. This CDR3 has 13 residues. From germline, CDR1 is MGHRA and CDR2 YSYEKL. Trimming stripped 4 bases from V and 1 base from J, with 5 bases between. CDR3 protein: CASSRGSGNTIYF. CDR3 nucleotide sequence: TGCGCCAGCAGCCGGGGATCTGGAAACACCATATATTTT.

The gene calls are TRBV12-3 or TRBV12-4 and TRBJ2-5, with D unclear. V dropped 3 bases and J dropped 5 bases, with 10 bases sitting between them. This CDR3 has 13 amino acids. The CDR3 region has the DNA TGTGCCAGCAGTTTGTCAAGGGCCGAGACCCAGTACTTC. Translated, it gives CASSLSRAETQYF.

With respect to this clone: Other DNA sequences in this sample translate to the same CDR3. V and J are TRBV4-1 and TRBJ1-2, with D possibly being TRBD1 (6 bases). Germline-derived CDR1 and CDR2 are MGHRA and YSYEKL. There are 16 residues in the CDR3. The V end was cut by 3 bases, the J end by 8 bases, with 22 bases between. CDR3 sequence reads: CASSHGRGGLGEGYTF. The CDR3 DNA sequence: TGCGCCAGCAGCCATGGTAGGGGGGGACTGGGTGAAGGCTACACCTTC.

The chain employs TRBV5-1 and TRBJ1-5; D perhaps matches TRBD1 (5 bases). The V gene lost 1 base and the J gene lost 2 bases, with 10 bases spanning the gap. The CDR3 is 15 residues long. Germline V CDR1 and CDR2: SGHRS, YFSETQ. The CDR3 is CASSLLGTRNQPQHF. The CDR3, as DNA: TGCGCCAGCAGCTTGCTAGGGACGCGCAATCAGCCCCAGCATTTT.

The V gene is TRBV18, the J gene TRBJ1-2; tentatively, D is TRBD1 (5 bases). The germline V gene has CDR1 KGHSH and CDR2 LQKENI. The ends were cut back, 3 bases at V and 8 bases at J, with 13 bases in the middle. This CDR3 region has 13 residues. Written as DNA, the CDR3 is TGTGCCAGCTCACCGCCGGGGCTCATAGGCTACACCTTC. Its translation is CASSPPGLIGYTF.

V and J are TRBV7-2 and TRBJ1-5; D unclear. Germline CDR1 and CDR2: SGHTA and FQGNSA. The length of the CDR3 is 13 residues. Trimming pared 1 base from V and 1 base from J, leaving 2 bases between. The CDR3 sequence: CASSLESNQPQHF. The CDR3 DNA follows: TGTGCCAGCAGCTTAGAGAGCAATCAGCCCCAGCATTTT.

For the CDR3, the DNA is TGTGCCAGCAGCTCGACAGGGGATGAAGCTTTCTTT. Its protein is CASSSTGDEAFF. V usage is TRBV7-3 and J usage is TRBJ1-1; 8 nucleotides match TRBD1. Germline loops: CDR1 SGHTA, CDR2 FQGTGA. Trimming cost V 4 bases and J 7 bases; bases outside gene matches: 2. The CDR3 is 12 residues long.